The 20 T cell receptor beta chains given below trace back to one sample, sequenced in a study of response to subunit inactivated influenza vaccine. One entry per CDR3 protein results from TCRdb running MiXCR on the RT-PCR reads. Here the sample spans hundreds of thousands of distinct CDR3 sequences, 7.5% to 8.5% being singletons. This material consisted of PBMCs from blood, taken less than 30 months after vaccination. Receptor source: a man aged 45 to 75 who received an inactivated influenza vaccine.

At least ten counts were recorded for this clonotype. V usage is TRBV11-2 and J usage is TRBJ1-2; 11 bases fit TRBD1. Per germline, CDR1 SGHAT and CDR2 FQNNGV. The CDR3 has 15 amino acids. Trimming took 5 bases from V and 7 from J; bases not matched to a gene: 9. CDR3: CASSTGQGAFRGYTF. CDR3 in DNA: TGTGCCAGCAGCACCGGACAGGGGGCGTTTCGTGGCTACACCTTC.

V is TRBV20-1 and J is TRBJ2-1, with 9 positions matching TRBD1. V lost 3 bases, J lost 3 bases, and 3 bases stayed unmatched. This CDR3 has 14 amino acids. From germline, CDR1 is DFQATT and CDR2 SNEGSKA (reference sequence). In DNA form, the CDR3 reads TGCAGTGCTAGGGACAGGGGCCTCTACAATGAGCAGTTCTTC. This gives the protein CSARDRGLYNEQFF.

Only a few counts were recorded for this clonotype. This chain links TRBV2 with TRBJ1-5, with TRBD1 matching over 10 bases. The CDR3 runs to 15 residues. Germline V CDR1 and CDR2: SNHLY, FYNNEI. V dropped 4 bases and J dropped 6; count of bases not matched to a gene: 6. The CDR3 DNA reads TGTGCCAGCAGTGGCCGACAGGGGGCGATTCAGCCCCAGCATTTT. It specifies CASSGRQGAIQPQHF.

This chain joins TRBV20-1 and TRBJ1-4; unclear D gene. The V end lost 0 bases, the J end lost 4 bases, and 18 bases lay between the germline ends. Germline lookup yields CDR1 DFQATT and CDR2 SNEGSKA (reference sequence). The CDR3 has 17 amino acids. The CDR3 sequence is CSARDFLRAGRNEKLFF. The CDR3 DNA follows: TGCAGTGCTAGAGATTTTCTGCGAGCCGGACGTAATGAAAAACTGTTTTTT.

This clonotype came up a few times. This chain connects TRBV20-1 to TRBJ2-5, with D perhaps given as TRBD1 or TRBD2 (5 bases each). With 6 bases removed from V and 3 bases from J, the gap between germline ends came to 17 bases. CDR1 DFQATT and CDR2 SNEGSKA come from the germline V gene (reference sequence). The CDR3 runs to 14 residues. CDR3 amino acids: CSAHRRDGEETQYF. As DNA, the CDR3 is TGCAGTGCCCACCGTCGGGACGGAGAAGAGACCCAGTACTTC.

This clonotype came up many times. The rearrangement links TRBV5-1 to TRBJ2-3; 11 bases align to TRBD2. V trimming: 2 bases; J trimming: 6 bases; junction bases outside the gene matches: 11. Germline V gene data show CDR1 as SGHRS and CDR2 as YFSETQ. This CDR3 comprises 17 residues. The CDR3 DNA sequence: TGCGCCAGCAGCTTAGAAACAACTAGCGGGAGTACTGATACGCAGTATTTT. Translating gives CASSLETTSGSTDTQYF. The full variable domain, with the rest looked up from reference TRBV5-1 and TRBJ2-3, is KAGVTQTPRYLIKTRGQQVTLSCSPISGHRSVSWYQQTPGQGLQFLFEYFSETQRNKGNFPGRFSGRQFSNSRSEMNVSTLELGDSALYLCASSLETTSGSTDTQYFGPGTRLTVL.

The chain employs TRBV7-9 and TRBJ1-6; D unresolved. From germline, CDR1 is SEHNR and CDR2 FQNEAQ (reference sequence). This CDR3 has 15 amino acids. V was trimmed by 5 bases and J by 2 bases, leaving 10 bases between them. Here the CDR3 DNA reads TGTGCCAGCAGCCCGGGGAGGACCTATAATTCACCCCTCCACTTT. This encodes CASSPGRTYNSPLHF.

This clonotype was counted between two and nine times. The CDR3 region has the DNA TGTGCCAGCAGCTTAACGTTAGCGGGAGGGCCAATGACTAGCACAGATACGCAGTATTTT. Protein sequence: CASSLTLAGGPMTSTDTQYF. V is TRBV7-3 and J is TRBJ2-3, with 11 nucleotides matching TRBD2. Trimming took 0 bases from V and 0 from J; bases not matched to a gene: 11. The CDR3 covers 20 residues. Germline V lookup: CDR1 SGHTA, CDR2 FQGTGA.

The J gene is TRBJ2-3, the V gene TRBV7-7, with TRBD1 matching 8 bases. Germline CDR1 and CDR2: SSHAT and FNYEAQ (reference sequence). V was pared by 4 bases and J by 12 bases, with 3 bases of the junction left unmatched. CDR3 length equals 11 residues. CDR3 sequence reads: CASSSTGVQYF. CDR3 in DNA: TGTGCCAGCAGCTCGACAGGGGTCCAGTATTTT.

This clonotype has only a few counts. V gene TRBV5-6 combines with J gene TRBJ2-5; TRBD1 matches 9 bases. The germline gives CDR1 SGHDT, CDR2 YYEEEE. CDR3 size: 15 residues. The V and J ends lost 0 bases and 5 bases, in that order; junction bases with no gene match: 5. The CDR3 is CASSLETGGVETQYF. CDR3 nucleotides: TGTGCCAGCAGCTTGGAAACAGGGGGCGTCGAGACCCAGTACTTC. The full variable domain, with the rest looked up from reference TRBV5-6 and TRBJ2-5, is DAGVTQSPTHLIKTRGQQVTLRCSPKSGHDTVSWYQQALGQGPQFIFQYYEEEERQRGNFPDRFSGHQFPNYSSELNVNALLLGDSALYLCASSLETGGVETQYFGPGTRLLVL.

This clonotype was seen at least ten times. The V and J genes are TRBV4-3 and TRBJ2-1, with 9 bases fitting TRBD1. In germline, CDR1 is LGHNA, CDR2 YSLEER. There are 14 residues in the CDR3. V lost 4 bases to trimming and J lost 5 bases; unmatched junction nucleotides: 3. In DNA form, the CDR3 reads TGCGCCAGCAGCCTGGACAGGGGCGACAATGAGCAGTTCTTC. Its translation: CASSLDRGDNEQFF.

CDR3: CASSIGGEQFF. CDR3 coding DNA: TGTGCCAGCAGTATCGGGGGTGAGCAGTTCTTC. The chain links TRBV12-3 or TRBV12-4 to TRBJ2-1; the D gene is possibly TRBD2 (6 bases). CDR3 length equals 11 residues. The V end lost 5 bases, the J end lost 9 bases, and 8 bases lay between the germline ends.

The sample holds a few counts of this clonotype. V usage is TRBV10-3 and J usage is TRBJ2-7, with D tentatively TRBD2 (6 bases). Germline CDR1 ENHRY, CDR2 SYGVKD. The CDR3 consists of 14 residues. The V end was cut by 5 bases, the J end by 1 base, with 12 bases between. The CDR3 sequence: CAISSKGTSYEQYF. CDR3 nucleotide sequence: TGTGCCATCAGTTCCAAGGGGACTTCCTACGAGCAGTACTTC.

This clonotype was counted only a few times. The chain couples TRBV20-1 to TRBJ2-7; D gene uncertain. The V gene's germline CDR1 is DFQATT and CDR2 SNEGSKA (reference sequence). V lost 3 bases, J lost 5 bases, and 17 bases lay in between. CDR3 length: 14 amino acids. CDR3 nucleotide sequence: TGCAGTGCTAGGGAACGGGTCCGTCCCAACGAGCAGTACTTC. Translated: CSARERVRPNEQYF.

On this clonotype itself: Likely a read error: the CDR3 ends without its conserved phenylalanine or tryptophan. The chain combines TRBV28 with TRBJ2-2; 15 bases map to TRBD2. The CDR3 extends over 19 amino acids. Germline V CDR1 and CDR2: MDHEN, SYDVKM. With V trimmed by 6 bases and J by 0 bases, 8 bases remained unmatched. CDR3 nucleotides: TGTGCCAGCAGCCCAAGGACTAGCGGGAGGGCCACGAACACCGGGGAGCTGTTTGTT. Protein product: CASSPRTSGRATNTGELFV.

V and J are TRBV20-1 and TRBJ2-3; no definite D call. The CDR3 totals 13 residues. The V gene's germline CDR1 is DFQATT and CDR2 SNEGSKA (reference sequence). V lost 3 bases to trimming and J lost 5 bases, with 12 bases between them. The CDR3 here is CSARIGVLDTQYF. The CDR3, as DNA: TGCAGTGCTAGGATTGGGGTATTAGATACGCAGTATTTT.

This clonotype has a count of ten or more. The chain joins TRBV2 to TRBJ2-7; D is possibly TRBD2 (6 bases). V shed 3 bases and J shed 3 bases, with 12 bases lying between them. The CDR3 has 14 amino acids. Germline assignment: CDR1 SNHLY and CDR2 FYNNEI. The CDR3 protein is CASSEGSSGYEQYF. The CDR3 nucleotides read TGTGCCAGCAGTGAGGGGAGTAGCGGCTACGAGCAGTACTTC.

This clonotype appeared many times. This chain joins TRBV20-1 and TRBJ2-4; D uncertain. The CDR3 consists of 14 residues. The V gene's germline CDR1 is DFQATT and CDR2 SNEGSKA (reference sequence). Trimming pared 4 bases from V and 7 bases from J, leaving 17 bases between. DNA of the CDR3: TGCAGTGCTATCCCGGACGTACGATGGAACATTCAGTACTTC. This gives the protein CSAIPDVRWNIQYF.

The sample holds a few counts of this clonotype. V usage is TRBV5-1 and J usage is TRBJ2-1; D is uncertain. There are 15 residues in the CDR3. V lost 0 bases and J lost 3, with 10 bases in between. Germline V gene data show CDR1 as SGHRS and CDR2 as YFSETQ. CDR3 in DNA: TGCGCCAGCAGCTTGGGGGTTACGAGCTACAATGAGCAGTTCTTC. This encodes CASSLGVTSYNEQFF. The full variable domain, its missing parts supplied by reference TRBV5-1 and TRBJ2-1, is KAGVTQTPRYLIKTRGQQVTLSCSPISGHRSVSWYQQTPGQGLQFLFEYFSETQRNKGNFPGRFSGRQFSNSRSEMNVSTLELGDSALYLCASSLGVTSYNEQFFGPGTRLTVL.

This clonotype showed up just a few times. J is TRBJ2-1 and V is TRBV4-1; D possibly corresponds to TRBD2 (6 bases). Trimming cost V 0 bases and J 3 bases, with 12 bases left between them. Germline CDR1 MGHRA, CDR2 YSYEKL. This CDR3 is built from 16 residues. This CDR3 reads CASSQDGSGNYNEQFF. The CDR3 DNA reads TGCGCCAGCAGCCAAGACGGTAGCGGTAACTACAATGAGCAGTTCTTC.